The 32 T cell receptor beta chains presented below share a single source sample, sequenced in a study of control samples from healthy donors and cancer patients. The data were produced by immunoSEQ multiplex PCR, yet TCRdb's version contains in-frame clones alone and is incomplete. The sample shows a few hundred thousand clones, 90% of them seen only once. Input material: PBMCs. Receptors were obtained from a man aged 40-50 years with head and neck cancer.

The genes are TRBV11-3 and TRBJ2-6; 8 positions agree with TRBD1. From germline, CDR1 is SGHNT and CDR2 YENEEA. V lost 5 bases, J lost 0 bases, and 6 bases stayed unmatched. This CDR3 contains 17 residues. CDR3 sequence reads: CASSPGTGLSGANVLTF. In nucleotides, the CDR3 is TGTGCCAGCAGCCCGGGGACAGGACTCTCTGGGGCCAACGTCCTGACTTTC.

The rearrangement joins TRBV19 to TRBJ1-1; 7 positions match TRBD1. CDR3 length: 14 residues. Germline CDR1 LNHDA, CDR2 SQIVND (reference sequence). The trim removed 6 bases at V and 1 base at J, leaving 5 bases unmatched. The CDR3 DNA reads TGTGCCAGTAGCCGGGACAGCCGGAACACTGAAGCTTTCTTT. Translated: CASSRDSRNTEAFF.

The chain uses TRBV27 and TRBJ2-1; the match to TRBD1 covers 9 bases. Germline-derived CDR1 and CDR2 are MNHEY and SMNVEV (reference sequence). The CDR3 has 16 residues. Germline trimming cut 8 bases from V and 8 bases from J; bases unmatched to any gene: 16. The CDR3 loop is CASGSGPGDREHEQFF. In DNA, the CDR3 is TGTGCCAGCGGTTCGGGGCCAGGGGACAGGGAGCATGAGCAGTTCTTC.

This chain joins TRBV29-1 and TRBJ1-2; the D is unclear. The V gene lost 4 bases and the J gene lost 0 bases, with 3 bases spanning the gap. The CDR3 totals 11 residues. In germline, CDR1 is SQVTM, CDR2 ANQGSEA. In DNA form, the CDR3 reads TGCAGCGTTGTGACTAACTATGGCTACACCTTC. Encoded protein: CSVVTNYGYTF.

The rearrangement uses TRBV7-9 and TRBJ2-3, with no clear D. Trimming shortened V by 1 base and J by 4 bases, and 12 bases separated the two germline ends. CDR3 length: 15 amino acids. CDR1 and CDR2 (germline): SEHNR, FQNEAQ (reference sequence). This CDR3 reads CASSLEKGSADTQYF. CDR3 in DNA: TGTGCCAGCAGCTTAGAAAAGGGTTCTGCAGATACGCAGTATTTT.

This rearrangement joins TRBV2 to TRBJ1-4; TRBD1 matches at 7 bases. This CDR3 region has 15 residues. The germline CDR1 and CDR2 sequences are SNHLY and FYNNEI. J lost 2 bases, V lost 5 bases, and 5 bases had no gene match. CDR3 nucleotides: TGTGCCAGCAGTCTATCAGGGGGTACTAATGAAAAACTGTTTTTT. Translation: CASSLSGGTNEKLFF.

For the CDR3, the DNA is TGTGCCAGCAGCTTGCGGACAGGGGATACCGGGGAGCTGTTTTTT. This encodes CASSLRTGDTGELFF. V usage is TRBV5-8 and J usage is TRBJ2-2; 9 bases are a match to TRBD1. V trimming: 1 base; J trimming: 5 bases; junction bases outside the gene matches: 3. This CDR3 spans 15 amino acids. Germline V gene lookup returns CDR1 SGHTS and CDR2 YDEGEE.

This clone has a single count. The chain combines TRBV2 with TRBJ2-5; 10 nucleotides match TRBD2. The CDR3 spans 18 residues. Germline assignment: CDR1 SNHLY and CDR2 FYNNEI. J was trimmed by 3 bases and V by 3 bases; bases with no gene match: 13. For the CDR3, the DNA is TGTGCCAGCAGTGAGTGGGCGAGGGGGCTAGCGGGGGAAGAGACCCAGTACTTC. It yields the protein CASSEWARGLAGEETQYF.

The CDR3 DNA sequence: TGTGCCAGCAGTTACTCGAACCAGGGTGATGGCTACACCTTC. Protein sequence: CASSYSNQGDGYTF. This sequence joins TRBV6-5 and TRBJ1-2; possible D gene TRBD1, 5 bases. CDR1 is MNHEY and CDR2 is SVGAGI in the germline V gene. The CDR3 length is 14 residues. V lost 0 bases and J lost 6, with 11 bases in between.

This sequence joins TRBV3-1 (or the pseudogene TRBV3-2) and TRBJ2-1; TRBD1 matches 8 bases. Per germline, CDR1 LGHDT and CDR2 YNNKEL (reference sequence). The V gene end was trimmed by 3 bases and the J gene end by 3 bases; junction bases not matched to a gene: 10. This CDR3 has 17 amino acids. CDR3 region: CASSHAVSTGGYNEQFF. For the CDR3, the DNA is TGTGCCAGCAGCCACGCAGTCTCCACAGGGGGCTACAATGAGCAGTTCTTC.

The J gene is TRBJ2-4, the V gene TRBV2; D is perhaps TRBD1 or TRBD2 (5 bases each). Trimming took off 4 bases at V and 2 bases at J, with 6 bases between the two ends. CDR1 is SNHLY and CDR2 is FYNNEI in the germline V gene. The CDR3 has 13 amino acids. The CDR3 protein is CASSGGTKNIQYF. CDR3 DNA sequence: TGTGCCAGCAGTGGGGGGACCAAAAACATTCAGTACTTC.

The genes are TRBV18 and TRBJ1-6; D unclear. CDR3 length: 14 amino acids. Germline lookup yields CDR1 KGHSH and CDR2 LQKENI. Trimming took 5 bases from V and 5 from J, leaving 10 bases between them. For the CDR3, the DNA is TGTGCCAGCTCAGAGACATACGATAATTCACCCCTCCACTTT. Translation gives CASSETYDNSPLHF.

With respect to this clone: Mismatch with germline at one junction end may stem from a read error. This chain uses TRBV7-7 with TRBJ2-7; D remains unclear. Germline CDR1 is SSHAT and CDR2 is FNYEAQ (reference sequence). The CDR3 consists of 14 residues. The CDR3 DNA sequence: TGTGCTAGCAGCTTAGAAGGAGATAGCAGCGAGCAGTACTTC. It specifies CASSLEGDSSEQYF.

The chain is built from TRBV5-6 and TRBJ1-5; tentatively, D is TRBD1 (6 bases). This CDR3 is built from 17 residues. Between the trimmed V and J ends, which lost 0 bases and 0 bases, there was a span of 13 bases. CDR1 is SGHDT and CDR2 is YYEEEE in the germline V gene. CDR3 loop: CASSLGGASRSNQPQHF. The CDR3 nucleotides are TGTGCCAGCAGCTTGGGGGGGGCCTCGCGTAGCAATCAGCCCCAGCATTTT.

The chain combines TRBV12-3 or TRBV12-4 with TRBJ1-1; weak D call: TRBD1 (6 bases). The CDR3 is made up of 13 amino acids. Trimming cost V 5 bases and J 1 base, with 8 bases left between them. The CDR3: CASSRRGNTEAFF. CDR3 sequence (DNA): TGTGCCAGCAGTCGCAGGGGGAACACTGAAGCTTTCTTT.

This clone showed up just once. V is TRBV14 and J is TRBJ2-5, with D unresolved. CDR1 is SGHDN and CDR2 is FVKESK in the germline V gene. Deletions cut 3 bases from V and 4 bases from J, with 6 bases between. The CDR3 is 12 amino acids. The CDR3 region has the DNA TGTGCCAGCAGCCAGCCAGCAGAGACCCAGTACTTC. It is translated as CASSQPAETQYF.

The V gene is TRBV5-6, the J gene TRBJ2-5; D is perhaps TRBD2 (5 bases). Trimming removed 1 base from V and 0 bases from J, with 16 bases in between. Germline V gives CDR1 SGHDT, CDR2 YYEEEE. The CDR3 contains 17 residues. The CDR3 spells CASSLMTGVRDQETQYF. The DNA for the CDR3 is TGTGCCAGCAGCTTGATGACCGGGGTTCGGGACCAAGAGACCCAGTACTTC.

The chain couples TRBV10-1 to TRBJ2-3, with 12 nucleotides matching TRBD2. The V gene end was trimmed by 4 bases and the J gene end by 3 bases; junction bases not matched to a gene: 2. The CDR3 contains 15 residues. The germline CDR1 and CDR2 sequences are WNHNN and SYGVQD (reference sequence). The CDR3 DNA sequence: TGCGCCAGCAGTGCTAGCGGGGGGGAAACAGATACGCAGTATTTT. Encoded protein: CASSASGGETDTQYF.

This rearrangement joins TRBV5-1 to TRBJ1-5; possible D gene TRBD1, 6 bases. V was trimmed by 2 bases and J by 7 bases, leaving 10 bases between them. The CDR3 extends over 13 amino acids. Germline V gives CDR1 SGHRS, CDR2 YFSETQ. CDR3 bases: TGCGCCAGCAGCTTATCAGGGGAACAGCCCCAGCATTTT. This translates into CASSLSGEQPQHF. Full variable domain (rest looked up from reference TRBV5-1 and TRBJ1-5): KAGVTQTPRYLIKTRGQQVTLSCSPISGHRSVSWYQQTPGQGLQFLFEYFSETQRNKGNFPGRFSGRQFSNSRSEMNVSTLELGDSALYLCASSLSGEQPQHFGDGTRLSIL.

This chain uses TRBV4-1 with TRBJ1-3; D might be TRBD1 (6 bases). This CDR3 is built from 13 residues. Germline CDR1 is MGHRA and CDR2 is YSYEKL. Trimming stripped 9 bases from V and 3 bases from J, with 12 bases between. In nucleotides, the CDR3 is TGCGCCAGTCGAGGGGGAGATGGAAACACCATATATTTT. Its translation: CASRGGDGNTIYF.

V usage is TRBV5-6 and J usage is TRBJ1-5; tentative D call: TRBD1 (5 bases). The CDR3 contains 15 residues. Germline CDR1 SGHDT, CDR2 YYEEEE. The V gene lost 0 bases and the J gene lost 4 bases, with 11 bases spanning the gap. The CDR3 is CASSLAEGANQPQHF. The CDR3 DNA is TGTGCCAGCAGCTTGGCCGAAGGGGCAAATCAGCCCCAGCATTTT.

The CDR3 region has the DNA TGTGCCAGCAGGGTCCCAAGCGGGGCGCCCCAGCATTTT. This gives the protein CASRVPSGAPQHF. This rearrangement joins TRBV6-5 to TRBJ1-5; a weak D match, TRBD1 (5 bases). V was clipped by 6 bases and J by 9 bases, with 15 bases between them. Per the germline V gene, CDR1 is MNHEY and CDR2 is SVGAGI. CDR3 size: 13 residues.

This clone was counted between two and nine times. This rearrangement joins TRBV30 to TRBJ1-4; D is ambiguous. The V end was cut by 0 bases, the J end by 0 bases, with 8 bases between. The CDR3 is made up of 15 amino acids. The V gene's germline CDR1 is GTSNPN and CDR2 SVGIG (reference sequence). CDR3 sequence reads: CAWSVGVSTNEKLFF. CDR3 DNA sequence: TGTGCCTGGAGTGTGGGCGTTTCAACTAATGAAAAACTGTTTTTT.

The chain joins TRBV19 to TRBJ1-2; D perhaps matches TRBD1 (6 bases). The CDR3 consists of 15 residues. Per germline, CDR1 LNHDA and CDR2 SQIVND (reference sequence). V gave up 3 bases and J gave up 5 bases, with 16 bases separating them. The CDR3 loop reads CASSMGGIGGYGYTF. The CDR3 nucleotides are TGTGCCAGTAGTATGGGGGGCATCGGAGGGTATGGCTACACCTTC.

The V call is TRBV28, the J call TRBJ2-7; D may be TRBD1 (6 bases). The CDR3 contains 15 residues. The V end was cut by 4 bases, the J end by 6 bases, with 19 bases between. Per the germline V gene, CDR1 is MDHEN and CDR2 is SYDVKM. The CDR3 DNA follows: TGTGCCAGCAGTTCACAGGGTTTGGGGGCGGTCGAGCAGTACTTC. This codes for CASSSQGLGAVEQYF.

Comment on this clone: The limits of the CDR3 on the DNA are not certain, so only TCRdb's listed CDR3 is given. CDR3 sequence: CASSETKPENCFF. V usage is TRBV6-1 and J usage is TRBJ1-4. The germline gives CDR1 MNHNS, CDR2 SASEGT. The CDR3 adds up to 13 amino acids, both ends counted.

The V gene is TRBV7-2, the J gene TRBJ1-2; 7 bases line up with TRBD1. Germline loops: CDR1 SGHTA, CDR2 FQGNSA. The CDR3 loop spans 14 amino acids. V trimming: 4 bases; J trimming: 3 bases; junction bases outside the gene matches: 5. The CDR3 sequence is CASSSQGEDYGYTF. The CDR3 DNA follows: TGTGCCAGCAGCTCCCAGGGGGAAGACTATGGCTACACCTTC.

This chain joins TRBV28 and TRBJ2-1, with 10 bases fitting TRBD2. Looked up from germline, CDR1 is MDHEN and CDR2 is SYDVKM. V shed 6 bases, J shed 0 bases, and the junction held 5 bases outside the gene matches. CDR3 length: 16 residues. The DNA of the CDR3 is TGTGCCAGCAGATCTCCTAGCGGGAGCTCCTACAATGAGCAGTTCTTC. This codes for CASRSPSGSSYNEQFF.

The V call is TRBV5-1, the J call TRBJ1-1; D not certain. Germline assignment: CDR1 SGHRS and CDR2 YFSETQ. The CDR3 has 15 residues. Between the trimmed V and J ends, which lost 5 bases and 5 bases, there was a span of 19 bases. CDR3 amino acids: CASRVETQGLTEAFF. In nucleotides, the CDR3 is TGCGCCAGCAGGGTTGAGACCCAAGGGCTTACTGAAGCTTTCTTT.

This sequence joins TRBV5-4 and TRBJ1-4, with D tentatively TRBD1 (6 bases). Looked up from germline, CDR1 is SGHNT and CDR2 is YYREEE (reference sequence). Deletions cut 1 base from V and 7 bases from J, with 8 bases between. The CDR3 runs 13 residues. The CDR3 spells CASSLTGSEKLFF. The CDR3 DNA is TGTGCCAGCAGCTTGACAGGGAGTGAAAAACTGTTTTTT. The entire variable domain, with the rest obtained from reference TRBV5-4 and TRBJ1-4, is as follows: ETGVTQSPTHLIKTRGQQVTLRCSSQSGHNTVSWYQQALGQGPQFIFQYYREEENGRGNFPPRFSGLQFPNYSSELNVNALELDDSALYLCASSLTGSEKLFFGSGTQLSVL.

This chain connects TRBV7-3 to TRBJ2-2; 10 bases line up with TRBD1. The V gene end was trimmed by 3 bases and the J gene end by 6 bases; junction bases not matched to a gene: 4. CDR1 is SGHTA and CDR2 is FQGTGA in the germline V gene. This CDR3 is built from 15 residues. The CDR3 DNA reads TGTGCCAGCAGCTTCACCGGGACAGGGGCCGGGGAGCTGTTTTTT. Its protein is CASSFTGTGAGELFF.

V is TRBV7-9 and J is TRBJ1-1, with no clear D. The CDR3 is 15 amino acids. From germline, CDR1 is SEHNR and CDR2 FQNEAQ (reference sequence). Trimming took 5 bases from V and 6 from J, leaving 19 bases between them. The chain's CDR3 is CASSPLDGGNSEAFF. CDR3 bases: TGTGCCAGCAGCCCCCTGGACGGAGGAAATTCTGAAGCTTTCTTT.